The 10 T cell receptor beta chains below were found in one sample sequenced in a study of control samples from healthy donors and cancer patients. TCRdb keeps only in-frame clones here, not all; method: immunoSEQ multiplex PCR. Among a few hundred thousand clones listed, roughly 90% were seen once. The sequencing sample was made of PBMCs. Receptor source: a man aged 35 to 55 with head and neck cancer.

In DNA, the CDR3 is TGCGCCAGCAGCCAAGGACATATGAACACTGAAGCTTTCTTT. Translated, it gives CASSQGHMNTEAFF. The chain uses TRBV4-1 and TRBJ1-1, with D unclear. The V and J ends lost 1 base and 0 bases respectively, with 6 bases between them. Per germline, CDR1 MGHRA and CDR2 YSYEKL. The CDR3 spans 14 residues.

The rearrangement links TRBV7-8 to TRBJ2-2; possibly TRBD2 for D (7 bases). This CDR3 contains 16 residues. Germline V gene lookup returns CDR1 SGHVS and CDR2 FQNEAQ. Trimming took 3 bases from V and 3 from J, leaving 14 bases between them. This CDR3 is CASSFLRGGDTGELFF. CDR3 coding DNA: TGTGCCAGCAGCTTCCTCAGGGGAGGGGACACCGGGGAGCTGTTTTTT.

The V call is TRBV24-1, the J call TRBJ1-2, with 9 bases identical to TRBD1. V lost 5 bases, J lost 3 bases, and 12 bases stayed unmatched. Looked up from germline, CDR1 is KGHDR and CDR2 is SFDVKD. The CDR3 is 17 amino acids. The CDR3 DNA follows: TGTGCCACCAGTGCGAGAAGTACAGGGGGCGCTTACTATGGCTACACCTTC. This encodes CATSARSTGGAYYGYTF.

V and J are TRBV3-1 (or the pseudogene TRBV3-2) and TRBJ1-6; no clear D gene. The length of the CDR3 is 15 residues. With 3 bases removed from V and 4 bases from J, the gap between germline ends came to 10 bases. Germline V gene lookup returns CDR1 LGHDT and CDR2 YNNKEL (reference sequence). The CDR3 sequence: CASSQVRVYNSPLHF. CDR3 sequence (DNA): TGTGCCAGCAGCCAGGTTCGGGTATATAATTCACCCCTCCACTTT.

The chain has TRBV6-1 and TRBJ2-1; D possibly corresponds to TRBD2 (5 bases). In germline, CDR1 is MNHNS, CDR2 SASEGT. CDR3 length: 17 amino acids. V lost 1 base, J lost 8 bases, and 21 bases lay in between. CDR3 amino acids: CASSEGARTGIGYEQFF. The CDR3 nucleotides read TGTGCCAGCAGTGAAGGGGCCAGAACGGGAATTGGGTATGAGCAGTTCTTC.

This chain links TRBV7-9 with TRBJ2-3; tentative D call: TRBD2 (5 bases). Germline-derived CDR1 and CDR2 are SEHNR and FQNEAQ (reference sequence). This CDR3 region has 14 residues. The V and J ends lost 2 bases and 0 bases respectively, with 6 bases between them. The CDR3: CASSLRGSTDTQYF. The CDR3 bases are TGTGCCAGCAGCTTACGGGGAAGCACAGATACGCAGTATTTT.

V usage is TRBV27 and J usage is TRBJ2-2, with D maybe TRBD1 (6 bases). V lost 3 bases, J lost 0 bases, and 26 bases lay in between. Germline V gene lookup returns CDR1 MNHEY and CDR2 SMNVEV (reference sequence). CDR3 size: 21 residues. CDR3 in amino acids: CASSFRVNPNRDNANTGELFF. CDR3 nucleotides: TGTGCCAGCAGTTTCAGGGTCAATCCTAACCGGGACAACGCGAACACCGGGGAGCTGTTTTTT.

The chain joins TRBV7-9 to TRBJ1-4; 10 bases align to TRBD1. The V segment lost 7 bases and the J segment 8 bases; nucleotides outside the gene matches: 7. This CDR3 contains 14 residues. CDR1 SEHNR and CDR2 FQNEAQ come from the germline V gene (reference sequence). Here the CDR3 DNA reads TGTGCCAGCAACCCCGGGACAGGGGACGAAAAACTGTTTTTT. This translates into CASNPGTGDEKLFF. The whole variable domain, remainder taken from reference TRBV7-9 and TRBJ1-4, is DTGVSQNPRHKITKRGQNVTFRCDPISEHNRLYWYRQTLGQGPEFLTYFQNEAQLEKSRLLSDRFSAERPKGSFSTLEIQRTEQGDSAMYLCASNPGTGDEKLFFGSGTQLSVL.

The chain has TRBV7-3 and TRBJ2-2; the D is unclear. The CDR3 has 14 amino acids. CDR1 is SGHTA and CDR2 is FQGTGA in the germline V gene. V lost 6 bases to trimming and J lost 2 bases, with 10 bases between them. CDR3 protein: CASSVQVNTGELFF. In nucleotides, the CDR3 is TGTGCCAGCAGTGTACAAGTTAACACCGGGGAGCTGTTTTTT.

The rearrangement links TRBV28 to TRBJ2-7; D may correspond to TRBD1 or TRBD2 (6 bases each). V was trimmed by 5 bases and J by 5 bases, leaving 16 bases between them. This CDR3 comprises 14 residues. The germline V gene encodes CDR1 MDHEN and CDR2 SYDVKM. The CDR3 loop is CASSRPGEVDEQYF. CDR3 DNA sequence: TGTGCCAGCAGTAGGCCAGGGGAGGTTGACGAGCAGTACTTC.